These T cell receptor beta chains were read from a single sample in a study of T cell responses to AZD1222 COVID-19 vaccine. Profiled with immunoSEQ multiplex PCR; TCRdb holds only in-frame clones, not every one. This sample yields 150,000 to 200,000 clones, of which 80% to 90% are seen a single time; under 7.5% belongs to the top ten. Sequenced material: peripheral blood, taken on day 0 of AZD1222 vaccination. Source of these receptors: an adult in good health. Each CDR3 is given with its conserved first and last residue. The order of the fields is D gene, V gene, J gene, clone size, CDR3 DNA, CDR3 protein. The D gene is left open where the match is weak. For some rows the clone size is stated as once, few or many, or as a class when expanded; others skip it.

d_call: TRBD2; v_call: TRBV9; j_call: TRBJ2-7; clone_size: -; cdr3_nt: TGTGCCAGCAGCTCGTCGGCGGGAGGACCCTACGAGCAGTACTTC; cdr3_aa: CASSSSAGGPYEQYF
d_call: -; v_call: TRBV28; j_call: TRBJ1-5; clone_size: -; cdr3_nt: TGTGCCAGCAGTTTAGAGGGGCCACATCAGCCCCAGCATTTT; cdr3_aa: CASSLEGPHQPQHF
d_call: -; v_call: TRBV29-1; j_call: TRBJ2-3; clone_size: -; cdr3_nt: TGCAGCGCCACTGACAGACATTACCGGTATTTT; cdr3_aa: CSATDRHYRYF
d_call: TRBD2; v_call: TRBV6-5; j_call: TRBJ2-2; clone_size: -; cdr3_nt: TGTGCCAGCAGTTACGTCCTAGCGGGAGGTGGGGGGGAGCTGTTTTTT; cdr3_aa: CASSYVLAGGGGELFF
d_call: TRBD2; v_call: TRBV5-4; j_call: TRBJ2-2; clone_size: -; cdr3_nt: TGTGCCAGCACCGCCCAACTAGCGGGAGTGCACGGGGAGCTGTTTTTT; cdr3_aa: CASTAQLAGVHGELFF
d_call: -; v_call: TRBV5-1; j_call: TRBJ1-2; clone_size: -; cdr3_nt: TGCGCCAGCAGCTTGGAAGGTGCAAACTATGGCTACACCTTC; cdr3_aa: CASSLEGANYGYTF
d_call: TRBD1; v_call: TRBV6-5; j_call: TRBJ1-1; clone_size: -; cdr3_nt: TGTGCCAGCACCGGACAGGGGGCATGGAGCACTGAAGCTTTCTTT; cdr3_aa: CASTGQGAWSTEAFF
d_call: TRBD1; v_call: TRBV7-3; j_call: TRBJ2-7; clone_size: -; cdr3_nt: TGTGCCAGCAGCTTAAATGCCAGGGGGCCGTACGAGCAGTACTTC; cdr3_aa: CASSLNARGPYEQYF
d_call: TRBD2; v_call: TRBV6-5; j_call: TRBJ2-7; clone_size: once; cdr3_nt: TGTGCCAGCAGTTACTCGAAGGGACTAGGGTACGAGCAGTACTTC; cdr3_aa: CASSYSKGLGYEQYF
d_call: TRBD1; v_call: TRBV5-1; j_call: TRBJ1-5; clone_size: -; cdr3_nt: TGCGCCAGCAGCCCCGATGGACAGGGGGCCCAGCCCCAGCATTTT; cdr3_aa: CASSPDGQGAQPQHF
d_call: -; v_call: TRBV4-1; j_call: TRBJ1-2; clone_size: -; cdr3_nt: TGCGCCAGCAGCCAAGATCGTGGGTTTGGCTACACCTTC; cdr3_aa: CASSQDRGFGYTF
d_call: -; v_call: TRBV11-3; j_call: TRBJ2-1; clone_size: -; cdr3_nt: TGTGCCAGCAGCTTGACTCATAATGAGCAGTTCTTC; cdr3_aa: CASSLTHNEQFF
d_call: TRBD2; v_call: TRBV28; j_call: TRBJ2-1; clone_size: -; cdr3_nt: TGTGCCAGCATCCCCGAGGGGACTAGTCTCGATGAGCAGTTCTTC; cdr3_aa: CASIPEGTSLDEQFF
d_call: TRBD2; v_call: TRBV25-1; j_call: TRBJ2-2; clone_size: -; cdr3_nt: TGTGCCAGCAGTGGGACTAGCGGCCTCACCGGGGAGCTGTTTTTT; cdr3_aa: CASSGTSGLTGELFF
d_call: -; v_call: TRBV7-9; j_call: TRBJ1-5; clone_size: -; cdr3_nt: TGTGCCATCACGGAGGGCTCCCAGCCCCAGCATTTT; cdr3_aa: CAITEGSQPQHF
d_call: TRBD1; v_call: TRBV11-2; j_call: TRBJ2-3; clone_size: -; cdr3_nt: TGTGCCAGCAGCTTTCCCCCCCCCGGGACAGTACAGTATTTT; cdr3_aa: CASSFPPPGTVQYF
d_call: TRBD1; v_call: TRBV18; j_call: TRBJ2-7; clone_size: -; cdr3_nt: TGTGCCAGCTCTCTCACACAGGGGTTCGGCGAGCAGTACTTC; cdr3_aa: CASSLTQGFGEQYF
d_call: TRBD2; v_call: TRBV30; j_call: TRBJ2-1; clone_size: -; cdr3_nt: TGTGCCTGGATCCACCCGGAGACTAGCTTCTACAATGAGCAGTTCTTC; cdr3_aa: CAWIHPETSFYNEQFF
d_call: -; v_call: TRBV24-1; j_call: TRBJ1-2; clone_size: -; cdr3_nt: TGTGCCACCAGTGACTTCAGGGTTGGCTACACCTTC; cdr3_aa: CATSDFRVGYTF
d_call: -; v_call: TRBV27; j_call: TRBJ2-7; clone_size: -; cdr3_nt: TGTGCCAGCAGTTTAAGGGACCCAACATACGAGCAGTACTTC; cdr3_aa: CASSLRDPTYEQYF
d_call: -; v_call: TRBV9; j_call: TRBJ2-2; clone_size: -; cdr3_nt: TGTGCCAGCAGCTTCCGGCGAGGGGTCGACACCGGGGAGCTGTTTTTT; cdr3_aa: CASSFRRGVDTGELFF
d_call: -; v_call: TRBV11-2; j_call: TRBJ1-2; clone_size: -; cdr3_nt: TGTGCCAGCAGCCCAATTACAGGGTATGGCTACACCTTC; cdr3_aa: CASSPITGYGYTF
d_call: -; v_call: TRBV28; j_call: TRBJ1-2; clone_size: -; cdr3_nt: TGTGCCAGCAGTTTAGGGGGGCGTCTCTACACCTTC; cdr3_aa: CASSLGGRLYTF
d_call: TRBD2; v_call: TRBV18; j_call: TRBJ2-1; clone_size: -; cdr3_nt: TGTGCCAGCTCACCAAGTTCCGGGACTAGCGGAGTCAATGAGCAGTTCTTC; cdr3_aa: CASSPSSGTSGVNEQFF
d_call: TRBD2; v_call: TRBV7-2; j_call: TRBJ2-7; clone_size: -; cdr3_nt: TGTGCCAGCAGCTTAGGCTATAGCGGGGGTTACGAGCAGTACTTC; cdr3_aa: CASSLGYSGGYEQYF
d_call: -; v_call: TRBV27; j_call: TRBJ2-6; clone_size: -; cdr3_nt: TGTGCCAGCAGTCACTCTCGGGTCCCTGGGGCCAACGTCCTGACTTTC; cdr3_aa: CASSHSRVPGANVLTF
d_call: TRBD2; v_call: TRBV3-1/TRBV3-2; j_call: TRBJ2-1; clone_size: -; cdr3_nt: TGTGCCAGCAGTCCTAGCGGGAGGCGTCTCAACCGCAATGAGCAGTTCTTC; cdr3_aa: CASSPSGRRLNRNEQFF